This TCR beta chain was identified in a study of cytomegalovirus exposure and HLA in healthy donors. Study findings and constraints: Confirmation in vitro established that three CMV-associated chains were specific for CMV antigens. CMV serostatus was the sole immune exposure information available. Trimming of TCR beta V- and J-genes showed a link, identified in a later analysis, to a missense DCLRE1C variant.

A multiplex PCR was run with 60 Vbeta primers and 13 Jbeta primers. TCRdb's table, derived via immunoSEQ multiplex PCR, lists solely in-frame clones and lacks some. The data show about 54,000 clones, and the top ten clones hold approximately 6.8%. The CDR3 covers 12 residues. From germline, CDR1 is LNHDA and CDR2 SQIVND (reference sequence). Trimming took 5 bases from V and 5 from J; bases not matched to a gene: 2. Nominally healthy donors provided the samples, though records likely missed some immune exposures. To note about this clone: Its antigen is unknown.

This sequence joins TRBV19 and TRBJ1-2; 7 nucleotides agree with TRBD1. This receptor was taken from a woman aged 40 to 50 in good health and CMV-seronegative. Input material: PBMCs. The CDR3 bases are TGTGCCAGTAGTCCGGACAGGTATGGCTACACCTTC. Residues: CASSPDRYGYTF.